The 17 T cell receptor beta chains in this list originate from one sample, sequenced in a study of T cell responses to AZD1222 COVID-19 vaccine. Generated by immunoSEQ multiplex PCR, the TCRdb table keeps only in-frame clones and is missing some. The sample has about 86,000 clones, approximately 82% seen once. Sequencing was performed on peripheral blood, taken on day 0 of AZD1222 vaccination. The receptor set was obtained from an adult in good health.

J is TRBJ2-2 and V is TRBV10-3, with D hard to call. The CDR3 is 13 amino acids. The germline CDR1 and CDR2 sequences are ENHRY and SYGVKD. V lost 2 bases and J 4 bases, leaving 5 bases between the germline ends. CDR3 bases: TGTGCCATCAGTGAGAAGGTCACCGGGGAGCTGTTTTTT. Protein: CAISEKVTGELFF.

The chain is built from TRBV5-1 and TRBJ2-4; 8 bases are a match to TRBD1. Per the germline V gene, CDR1 is SGHRS and CDR2 is YFSETQ. Trimming cost V 0 bases and J 4 bases; bases outside gene matches: 0. CDR3 size: 14 residues. This CDR3 reads CASSLGQGKNIQYF. CDR3 nucleotide sequence: TGCGCCAGCAGCTTGGGACAGGGGAAAAACATTCAGTACTTC.

In its sample, this clone was seen a few times. The J gene is TRBJ2-5, the V gene TRBV27, with D possibly being TRBD2 (6 bases). The V end lost 4 bases, the J end lost 3 bases, and 9 bases lay between the germline ends. Germline V gene sequence: CDR1 MNHEY, CDR2 SMNVEV (reference sequence). There are 13 residues in the CDR3. The CDR3 reads CASSWRVEETQYF. The CDR3 DNA follows: TGTGCCAGCAGTTGGAGGGTAGAAGAGACCCAGTACTTC.

The chain joins TRBV7-9 to TRBJ1-6; 8 bases fit TRBD1. CDR1 is SEHNR and CDR2 is FQNEAQ in the germline V gene (reference sequence). The junction had 5 bases not matched to a gene; V was cut back by 1 base and J by 9 bases. This CDR3 spans 15 amino acids. The CDR3 spells CASSLEGTGLSPLHF. The CDR3 DNA reads TGTGCCAGCAGCTTAGAGGGGACAGGACTTTCACCCCTCCACTTT.

The chain is built from TRBV9 and TRBJ1-1; D remains unclear. Germline V gene data show CDR1 as SGDLS and CDR2 as YYNGEE. The CDR3 consists of 14 residues. Trimming shortened V by 0 bases and J by 6 bases, and 12 bases separated the two germline ends. The CDR3 sequence is CASSVGPEAAEAFF. For the CDR3, the DNA is TGTGCCAGCAGCGTAGGGCCGGAAGCGGCTGAAGCTTTCTTT.

The chain employs TRBV7-6 and TRBJ2-3, with 15 bases identical to TRBD2. There are 19 residues in the CDR3. Germline V gene data show CDR1 as SGHVS and CDR2 as FNYEAQ. The V and J ends lost 1 base and 1 base, in that order; junction bases with no gene match: 6. CDR3 sequence reads: CASSLGTSGRALGTDTQYF. The CDR3 DNA reads TGTGCCAGCAGCTTAGGGACTAGCGGGAGGGCGTTGGGCACAGATACGCAGTATTTT.

The CDR3 nucleotides are TGTGCCAGCAGTGAATGGAGATCTTCTTACAATGAGCAGTTCTTC. Its translation is CASSEWRSSYNEQFF. This rearrangement joins TRBV2 to TRBJ2-1, with D unresolved. This CDR3 is built from 15 residues. Trimming stripped 2 bases from V and 4 bases from J, with 12 bases between. Germline values: CDR1 SNHLY, CDR2 FYNNEI.

The CDR3 protein is CASSGLLVLAKNIQYF. CDR3 sequence (DNA): TGTGCCAGCAGCGGCCTCCTCGTCCTAGCCAAAAACATTCAGTACTTC. This chain joins TRBV28 and TRBJ2-4; D is ambiguous. The germline V gene has CDR1 MDHEN and CDR2 SYDVKM. The V gene lost 6 bases and the J gene lost 0 bases, with 15 bases spanning the gap. CDR3 length equals 16 residues.

The sample holds a few counts of this clone. The chain recombines TRBV5-1 with TRBJ2-2; TRBD2 matches at 11 bases. This CDR3 region has 16 residues. Trimming cost V 3 bases and J 5 bases; bases outside gene matches: 6. The germline V gene encodes CDR1 SGHRS and CDR2 YFSETQ. CDR3 sequence reads: CASSSTSGSGTGELFF. The CDR3 DNA reads as TGCGCCAGCAGCTCCACTAGCGGGAGTGGAACCGGGGAGCTGTTTTTT.

The gene calls are TRBV28 and TRBJ2-5, with TRBD2 identical over 10 bases. The germline V gene encodes CDR1 MDHEN and CDR2 SYDVKM. J was trimmed by 5 bases and V by 6 bases; bases with no gene match: 12. The length of the CDR3 is 16 residues. The DNA for the CDR3 is TGTGCCAGCAGCTCCTCTAGCGGGAGTGGGTGGGAGACCCAGTACTTC. Translation: CASSSSSGSGWETQYF.

This chain uses TRBV6-6 with TRBJ1-1, with 7 bases that match TRBD1. Per the germline V gene, CDR1 is MNHNY and CDR2 is SVGAGI (reference sequence). CDR3 length: 14 amino acids. V was pared by 5 bases and J by 1 base, with 4 bases of the junction left unmatched. The CDR3 loop reads CASSADRWNTEAFF. Written as DNA, the CDR3 is TGTGCCAGCAGTGCGGACAGGTGGAACACTGAAGCTTTCTTT.

This clone was counted once. This chain links TRBV6-2 or TRBV6-3 with TRBJ1-2; 8 bases map to TRBD1. J was trimmed by 7 bases and V by 4 bases; bases with no gene match: 11. CDR3 size: 15 residues. CDR1 MNHEY and CDR2 SVGEGT come from the germline V gene. The CDR3 DNA reads TGTGCCAGCAGTTCTCCCGACAGGGGTAGTCGTGGCTACACCTTC. Its protein product is CASSSPDRGSRGYTF.

The chain joins TRBV11-2 to TRBJ2-1; 11 bases agree with TRBD2. The V gene's germline CDR1 is SGHAT and CDR2 FQNNGV. Trimming took 1 base from V and 3 from J; bases not matched to a gene: 5. The CDR3 is made up of 17 amino acids. The CDR3 DNA sequence: TGTGCCAGCAGCTTAGCTCAAGGGACTAGCGGCTACAATGAGCAGTTCTTC. Translating gives CASSLAQGTSGYNEQFF.

The chain has TRBV27 and TRBJ1-3, with D maybe TRBD1 (6 bases). Germline CDR1 reads MNHEY; CDR2 reads SMNVEV (reference sequence). The CDR3 loop spans 15 amino acids. Trimming removed 2 bases at V and 2 bases at J, with 10 bases between. The CDR3 region has the DNA TGTGCCAGCAGTTTAGGGGGGGCAACTGGAAACACCATATATTTT. Translating it yields CASSLGGATGNTIYF.

The chain joins TRBV7-8 to TRBJ1-6; the D gene is possibly TRBD1 (6 bases). Between the trimmed V and J ends, which lost 0 bases and 10 bases, there was a span of 16 bases. CDR1 is SGHVS, CDR2 FQNEAQ, per germline. CDR3 length: 16 residues. The CDR3 protein is CASSLAGGRGRSPLHF. DNA for the CDR3: TGTGCCAGCAGCTTAGCAGGCGGCAGGGGTCGATCACCCCTCCACTTT.

The V gene is TRBV7-9, the J gene TRBJ2-1; D is unresolved. The CDR3 totals 15 residues. Between the trimmed V and J ends, which lost 4 bases and 6 bases, there was a span of 16 bases. Germline V gives CDR1 SEHNR, CDR2 FQNEAQ (reference sequence). The CDR3 reads CASSSRYQSGNEQFF. The DNA of the CDR3 is TGTGCCAGCAGCTCCCGGTACCAATCGGGCAATGAGCAGTTCTTC.

The chain joins TRBV16 to TRBJ2-7, with D hard to call. The CDR3 is 13 amino acids. Germline-derived CDR1 and CDR2 are KGHSY and FQNENV. Trimming removed 0 bases at V and 6 bases at J, with 9 bases between. CDR3 sequence: CASSQSGLGEQYF. Written as DNA, the CDR3 is TGTGCCAGCAGCCAATCAGGGTTGGGCGAGCAGTACTTC.